These 8 T cell receptor beta chains were all obtained from the same sample, sequenced in a study of cytomegalovirus exposure and HLA in healthy donors. Sequenced by immunoSEQ multiplex PCR; TCRdb stores in-frame clones only, minus some. Of hundreds of thousands of clones detected, roughly 90% appear once; the ten largest clones hold roughly 0.8%. Sequencing was carried out using PBMCs. The receptors shown here come from a young woman in good health and CMV-seronegative.

On this clone: Other DNA sequences in the sample encode the same CDR3. V and J are TRBV27 and TRBJ1-1; D is uncertain. V lost 2 bases to trimming and J lost 0 bases, with 4 bases between them. Germline V gene sequence: CDR1 MNHEY, CDR2 SMNVEV (reference sequence). The CDR3 contains 13 residues. The CDR3 is CASSLGLNTEAFF. The CDR3 nucleotides read TGTGCCAGCAGTTTAGGGCTGAACACTGAAGCTTTCTTT.

The CDR3 loop is CASSPPGGVSYEQYF. CDR3 sequence (DNA): TGTGCCAGCAGTCCCCCAGGCGGGGTCTCCTACGAGCAGTACTTC. The chain has TRBV28 and TRBJ2-7; maybe TRBD2 (6 bases). The CDR3 consists of 15 residues. Between the trimmed V and J ends, which lost 5 bases and 0 bases, there was a span of 14 bases. Germline lookup yields CDR1 MDHEN and CDR2 SYDVKM.

The V call is TRBV5-6, the J call TRBJ2-4; 8 nucleotides agree with TRBD2. Germline CDR1 is SGHDT and CDR2 is YYEEEE. The CDR3 is made up of 13 amino acids. V lost 7 bases to trimming and J lost 7 bases; unmatched junction nucleotides: 7. The CDR3 here is CASHGRGGNIQYF. Here the CDR3 DNA reads TGTGCCAGCCACGGCCGGGGGGGGAACATTCAGTACTTC.

V and J are TRBV10-3 and TRBJ2-7; TRBD2 might be the D (5 bases). Germline CDR1 and CDR2: ENHRY and SYGVKD. Trimming took 2 bases from V and 7 from J, leaving 12 bases between them. The CDR3 is 13 amino acids. CDR3 sequence reads: CAISEIGVGEQYF. The CDR3 DNA reads as TGTGCCATCAGTGAGATCGGGGTTGGGGAGCAGTACTTC.

This chain links TRBV19 with TRBJ1-3; no reliable D call. The V and J ends lost 3 bases and 0 bases respectively, with 9 bases between them. Germline V gene lookup returns CDR1 LNHDA and CDR2 SQIVND (reference sequence). The CDR3 spans 15 residues. CDR3 sequence: CASSILPSSGNTIYF. CDR3 bases: TGTGCCAGTAGTATTCTACCGAGCTCTGGAAACACCATATATTTT.

The chain recombines TRBV30 with TRBJ2-7; 7 bases line up with TRBD1. This CDR3 has 13 residues. With V trimmed by 6 bases and J by 3 bases, 8 bases remained unmatched. Germline CDR1 is GTSNPN and CDR2 is SVGIG (reference sequence). CDR3: CACDRVSFYEQYF. DNA of the CDR3: TGTGCCTGCGACAGGGTAAGCTTCTACGAGCAGTACTTC.

The genes are TRBV30 and TRBJ2-2, with D possibly matching TRBD2 (5 bases). The V gene's germline CDR1 is GTSNPN and CDR2 SVGIG (reference sequence). The CDR3 consists of 15 residues. Trimming pared 2 bases from V and 5 bases from J, leaving 15 bases between. CDR3 residues: CAWSRELPGTGELFF. The CDR3 DNA reads TGTGCCTGGAGTAGGGAACTACCGGGGACCGGGGAGCTGTTTTTT.

The gene calls are TRBV18 and TRBJ2-7, with TRBD2 identical over 9 bases. After removal of 6 bases from V and 2 bases from J, the junction contained 17 bases not matched to a gene. CDR3 length: 18 residues. Germline lookup yields CDR1 KGHSH and CDR2 LQKENI. The CDR3 loop is CASSRPPASGTRTYEQYF. The CDR3 bases are TGTGCCAGCTCCCGACCACCAGCTAGCGGGACTAGGACCTACGAGCAGTACTTC.